Below are 8 T cell receptor beta chains sequenced from a single sample in a study of T cell responses to AZD1222 COVID-19 vaccine. The table came from immunoSEQ multiplex PCR; TCRdb's copy has only in-frame clones and leaves some out. The table records about 120,000 clones, around nine tenths of them present only once. The sample consisted of peripheral blood, taken on day 0 of AZD1222 vaccination. These receptors were taken from an adult in good health.

The rearrangement links TRBV4-2 to TRBJ2-3, with a possible D match to TRBD1 (5 bases). The CDR3 runs to 14 residues. Germline CDR1 LGHNA, CDR2 YNFKEQ. Trimming took off 0 bases at V and 6 bases at J, with 10 bases between the two ends. CDR3 sequence (DNA): TGTGCCAGCAGCCAAGATGGGGCAGGGGATACGCAGTATTTT. This gives the protein CASSQDGAGDTQYF.

The chain recombines TRBV7-3 with TRBJ2-6; D not certain. This CDR3 comprises 15 residues. V lost 4 bases to trimming and J lost 0 bases, with 7 bases between them. Per germline, CDR1 SGHTA and CDR2 FQGTGA. CDR3 amino acids: CASSSAPSGANVLTF. DNA of the CDR3: TGTGCCAGCAGCTCCGCCCCCTCTGGGGCCAACGTCCTGACTTTC.

The chain joins TRBV5-4 to TRBJ2-2, with D perhaps TRBD1 or TRBD2 (5 bases each). This CDR3 has 15 residues. Trimming cost V 3 bases and J 6 bases, with 15 bases left between them. Germline CDR1 and CDR2: SGHNT and YYREEE (reference sequence). CDR3 protein: CASSSGPQGAGELFF. DNA for the CDR3: TGTGCCAGCAGCTCGGGGCCCCAGGGAGCCGGGGAGCTGTTTTTT. The variable domain in full, with the rest retrieved from reference TRBV5-4 and TRBJ2-2, is ETGVTQSPTHLIKTRGQQVTLRCSSQSGHNTVSWYQQALGQGPQFIFQYYREEENGRGNFPPRFSGLQFPNYSSELNVNALELDDSALYLCASSSGPQGAGELFFGEGSRLTVL.

The V gene is TRBV29-1, the J gene TRBJ1-5; a weak D match, TRBD1 (6 bases). CDR3 size: 13 residues. With 7 bases removed from V and 4 bases from J, the gap between germline ends came to 14 bases. The germline CDR1 and CDR2 sequences are SQVTM and ANQGSEA. For the CDR3, the DNA is TGCAGCGCCAAAGGGGGGCCGAATCAGCCCCAGCATTTT. Residues: CSAKGGPNQPQHF.

The gene calls are TRBV4-2 and TRBJ2-5; no firm D call. The CDR3 spans 14 residues. Trimming left V 0 bases short and J 1 base short, with 6 bases between. Germline CDR1 reads LGHNA; CDR2 reads YNFKEQ. The CDR3 region has the DNA TGTGCCAGCAGCCAAGATATAGTCCAAGAGACCCAGTACTTC. Translated: CASSQDIVQETQYF.

The CDR3 DNA is TGCGCCAGCAGCTCGACAGGGCCTGGGGCTAATGAAAAACTGTTTTTT. It codes for CASSSTGPGANEKLFF. V is TRBV5-1 and J is TRBJ1-4; 7 bases align to TRBD1. CDR3 length: 16 residues. Germline V lookup: CDR1 SGHRS, CDR2 YFSETQ. The ends lost 3 bases at V and 3 bases at J; junction bases unmatched: 8.

The genes are TRBV28 and TRBJ2-2, with 10 bases lining up with TRBD2. The germline CDR1 and CDR2 sequences are MDHEN and SYDVKM. The V segment lost 7 bases and the J segment 6 bases; nucleotides outside the gene matches: 11. The CDR3 runs 16 residues. The CDR3, as DNA: TGTGCCAGCACCTCAGCCGCTAGCGGGAGCCCCGGGGAGCTGTTTTTT. Its translation is CASTSAASGSPGELFF.

The chain employs TRBV5-1 and TRBJ2-1, with 11 bases matching TRBD2. Germline loops: CDR1 SGHRS, CDR2 YFSETQ. V lost 4 bases to trimming and J lost 10 bases; unmatched junction nucleotides: 16. The CDR3 is 17 residues long. The CDR3 spells CASSAESWTSGSWEQFF. The CDR3 bases are TGCGCCAGCAGCGCTGAATCGTGGACTAGCGGGTCTTGGGAGCAGTTCTTC. Variable domain in full (rest from reference TRBV5-1 and TRBJ2-1): KAGVTQTPRYLIKTRGQQVTLSCSPISGHRSVSWYQQTPGQGLQFLFEYFSETQRNKGNFPGRFSGRQFSNSRSEMNVSTLELGDSALYLCASSAESWTSGSWEQFFGPGTRLTVL.